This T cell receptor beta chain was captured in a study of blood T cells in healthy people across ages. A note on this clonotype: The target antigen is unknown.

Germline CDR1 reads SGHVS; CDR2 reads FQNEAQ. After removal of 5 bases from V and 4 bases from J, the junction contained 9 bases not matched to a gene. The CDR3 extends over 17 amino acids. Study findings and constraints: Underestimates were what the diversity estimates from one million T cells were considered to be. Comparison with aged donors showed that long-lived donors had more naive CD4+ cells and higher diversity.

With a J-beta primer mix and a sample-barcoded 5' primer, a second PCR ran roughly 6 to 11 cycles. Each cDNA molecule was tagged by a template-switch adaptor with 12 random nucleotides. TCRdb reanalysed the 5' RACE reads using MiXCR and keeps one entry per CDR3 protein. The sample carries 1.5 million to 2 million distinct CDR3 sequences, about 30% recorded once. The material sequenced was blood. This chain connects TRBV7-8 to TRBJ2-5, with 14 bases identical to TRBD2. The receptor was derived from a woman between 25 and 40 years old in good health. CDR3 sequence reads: CASSTSGTSGSGETQYF. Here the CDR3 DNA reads TGTGCCAGCAGCACATCCGGGACTAGCGGGAGTGGAGAGACCCAGTACTTC.